The 5 T cell receptor beta chains below all came from one sample that was sequenced in a study of blood T cells in healthy people across ages. A second PCR of roughly 7 to 11 cycles used a sample-barcoded 5' primer and a J-beta primer mix. A single record per CDR3 protein comes from TCRdb applying MiXCR to the 5' RACE reads. The table has about 1.7 million distinct CDR3 sequences, approximately 30% seen once. Sequenced input: blood. All receptors derive from a woman aged 25-40 years in good health.

The rearrangement joins TRBV15 to TRBJ2-7; D call uncertain. Trimming pared 5 bases from V and 1 base from J, leaving 18 bases between. Germline V CDR1 and CDR2: LNHNV, YYDKDF (reference sequence). The CDR3 totals 16 residues. The CDR3 reads CATSGTRPAQSYEQYF. The DNA of the CDR3 is TGTGCCACCAGCGGTACGAGGCCAGCCCAATCCTACGAGCAGTACTTC.

The CDR3 DNA is TGTGCCAGCAGCTGGTCTAGCGGGAGGATTGAGCAGTTCTTC. Translated: CASSWSSGRIEQFF. The chain uses TRBV7-8 and TRBJ2-1; TRBD2 matches 11 bases. Germline V CDR1 and CDR2: SGHVS, FQNEAQ. The CDR3 has 14 residues. V shed 4 bases and J 9 bases; nucleotides not matched to a gene: 5. The full variable domain, its missing parts supplied by reference TRBV7-8 and TRBJ2-1, is GAGVSQSPRYKVAKRGQDVALRCDPISGHVSLFWYQQALGQGPEFLTYFQNEAQLDKSGLPSDRFFAERPEGSVSTLKIQRTQQEDSAVYLCASSWSSGRIEQFFGPGTRLTVL.

The CDR3, as DNA: TGTGCCACCATCGCAACAGGGATGAACACTGAAGCTTTCTTT. Translating it yields CATIATGMNTEAFF. The chain employs TRBV24-1 and TRBJ1-1, with a possible D match to TRBD1 (6 bases). Per the germline V gene, CDR1 is KGHDR and CDR2 is SFDVKD. The CDR3 loop spans 14 amino acids. Trimming left V 8 bases short and J 0 bases short, with 12 bases between.

The chain joins TRBV7-2 to TRBJ1-2; D is uncertain. The CDR3 is made up of 15 amino acids. Trimming took off 5 bases at V and 0 bases at J, with 13 bases between the two ends. Germline assignment: CDR1 SGHTA and CDR2 FQGNSA. For the CDR3, the DNA is TGTGCCAGCAGCCTCTCCCCTCAAGCTAACTATGGCTACACCTTC. Its protein product is CASSLSPQANYGYTF. Full variable domain (missing parts from reference TRBV7-2 and TRBJ1-2): GAGVSQSPSNKVTEKGKDVELRCDPISGHTALYWYRQSLGQGLEFLIYFQGNSAPDKSGLPSDRFSAERTGGSVSTLTIQRTQQEDSAVYLCASSLSPQANYGYTFGSGTRLTVV.

A few counts support this clonotype. The chain recombines TRBV5-5 with TRBJ2-7; D tentatively reads TRBD1 or TRBD2 (5 bases each). V was clipped by 4 bases and J by 4 bases, with 15 bases between them. The germline CDR1 and CDR2 sequences are SGHKS and YYEKEE (reference sequence). This CDR3 has 14 amino acids. The DNA for the CDR3 is TGTGCCAGCAGCCCTAGACAGAGAGGGTACGAGCAGTACTTC. Translation: CASSPRQRGYEQYF.